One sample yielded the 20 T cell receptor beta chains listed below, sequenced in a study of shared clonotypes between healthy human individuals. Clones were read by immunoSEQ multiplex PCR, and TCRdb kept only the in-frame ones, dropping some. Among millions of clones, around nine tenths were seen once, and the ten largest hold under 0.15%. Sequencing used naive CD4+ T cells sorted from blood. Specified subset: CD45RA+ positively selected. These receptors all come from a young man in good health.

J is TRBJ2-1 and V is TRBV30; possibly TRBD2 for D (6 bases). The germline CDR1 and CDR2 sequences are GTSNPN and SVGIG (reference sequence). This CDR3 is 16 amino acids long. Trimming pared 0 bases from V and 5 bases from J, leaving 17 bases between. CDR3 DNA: TGTGCCTGGAGTGTAGATAGACTAGGAACCCACAATGAGCAGTTCTTC. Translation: CAWSVDRLGTHNEQFF.

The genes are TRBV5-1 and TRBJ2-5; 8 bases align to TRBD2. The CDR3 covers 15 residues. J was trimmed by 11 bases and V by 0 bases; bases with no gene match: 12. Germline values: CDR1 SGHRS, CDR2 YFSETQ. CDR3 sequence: CASSLAGALGGGQYF. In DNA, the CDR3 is TGCGCCAGCAGCTTGGCAGGAGCTCTAGGCGGGGGGCAGTACTTC.

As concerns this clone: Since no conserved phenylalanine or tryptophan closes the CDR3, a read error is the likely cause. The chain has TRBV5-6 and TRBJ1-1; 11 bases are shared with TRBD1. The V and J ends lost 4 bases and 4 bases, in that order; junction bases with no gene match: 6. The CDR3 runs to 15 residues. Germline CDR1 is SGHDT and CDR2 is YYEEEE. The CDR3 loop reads CASSQTGQGGTEAFL. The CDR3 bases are TGTGCCAGCAGCCAAACGGGACAGGGGGGCACTGAAGCTTTCCTT.

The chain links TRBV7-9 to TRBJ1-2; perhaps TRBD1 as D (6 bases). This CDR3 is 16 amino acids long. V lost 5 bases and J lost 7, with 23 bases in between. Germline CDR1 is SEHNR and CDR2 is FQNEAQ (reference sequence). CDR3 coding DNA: TGTGCCAGCAGCCTAAGTGGGGGGGACATGACCGGTGGCTACACCTTC. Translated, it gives CASSLSGGDMTGGYTF.

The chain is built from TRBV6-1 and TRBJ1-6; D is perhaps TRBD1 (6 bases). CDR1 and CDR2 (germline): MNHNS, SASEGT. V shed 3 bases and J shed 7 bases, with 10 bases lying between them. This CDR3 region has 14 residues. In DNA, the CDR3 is TGTGCCAGCAGTGATCGGACAGCAAATTCACCCCTCCACTTT. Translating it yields CASSDRTANSPLHF.

Written as DNA, the CDR3 is TGTGCCAGCAGTTACCGGTCCGGGACAGGGTTCGATGGCTACACCTTC. The encoded protein is CASSYRSGTGFDGYTF. The chain links TRBV6-6 to TRBJ1-2; 9 bases fit TRBD1. After removal of 2 bases from V and 6 bases from J, the junction contained 10 bases not matched to a gene. The CDR3 length is 16 residues. Germline values: CDR1 MNHNY, CDR2 SVGAGI (reference sequence).

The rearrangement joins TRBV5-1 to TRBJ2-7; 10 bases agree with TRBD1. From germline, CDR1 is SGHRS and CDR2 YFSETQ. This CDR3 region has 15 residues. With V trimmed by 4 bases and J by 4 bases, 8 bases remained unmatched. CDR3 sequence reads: CASSQRQGAPYEQYF. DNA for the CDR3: TGCGCCAGCAGCCAAAGACAGGGGGCTCCGTACGAGCAGTACTTC.

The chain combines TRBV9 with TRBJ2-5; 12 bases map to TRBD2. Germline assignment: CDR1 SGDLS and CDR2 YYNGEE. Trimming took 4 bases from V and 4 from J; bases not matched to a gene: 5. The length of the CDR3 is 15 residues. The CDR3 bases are TGTGCCAGCAGCAGAACTAGCGGGGGGTCAGAGACCCAGTACTTC. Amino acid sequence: CASSRTSGGSETQYF.

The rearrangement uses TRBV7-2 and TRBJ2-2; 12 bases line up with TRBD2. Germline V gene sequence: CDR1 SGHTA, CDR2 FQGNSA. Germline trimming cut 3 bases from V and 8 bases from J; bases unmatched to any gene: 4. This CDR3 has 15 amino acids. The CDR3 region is CASSFGTSGLGELFF. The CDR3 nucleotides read TGTGCCAGCAGCTTTGGGACTAGCGGGTTGGGGGAGCTGTTTTTT.

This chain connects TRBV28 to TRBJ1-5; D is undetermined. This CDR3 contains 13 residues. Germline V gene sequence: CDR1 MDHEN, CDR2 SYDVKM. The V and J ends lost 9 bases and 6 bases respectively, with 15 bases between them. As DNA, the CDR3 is TGTGCCAGGGGTAAAAGGGCCGGTCAGCCCCAGCATTTT. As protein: CARGKRAGQPQHF. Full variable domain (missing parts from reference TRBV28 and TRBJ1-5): DVKVTQSSRYLVKRTGEKVFLECVQDMDHENMFWYRQDPGLGLRLIYFSYDVKMKEKGDIPEGYSVSREKKERFSLILESASTNQTSMYLCARGKRAGQPQHFGDGTRLSIL.

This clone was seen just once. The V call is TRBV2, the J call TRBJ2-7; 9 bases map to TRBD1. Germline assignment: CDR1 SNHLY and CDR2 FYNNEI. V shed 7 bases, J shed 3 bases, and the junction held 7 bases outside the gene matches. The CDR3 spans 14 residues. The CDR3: CASMGGTGYYEQYF. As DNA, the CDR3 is TGTGCCAGCATGGGGGGGACAGGGTACTACGAGCAGTACTTC.

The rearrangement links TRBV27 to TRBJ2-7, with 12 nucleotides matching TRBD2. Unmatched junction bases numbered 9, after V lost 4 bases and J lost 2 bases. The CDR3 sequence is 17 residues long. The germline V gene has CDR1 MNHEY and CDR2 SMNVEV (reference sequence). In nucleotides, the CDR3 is TGTGCCAGCAGTTCGGCGTCTCTAGCGGGGGGGACCTACGAGCAGTACTTC. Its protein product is CASSSASLAGGTYEQYF.

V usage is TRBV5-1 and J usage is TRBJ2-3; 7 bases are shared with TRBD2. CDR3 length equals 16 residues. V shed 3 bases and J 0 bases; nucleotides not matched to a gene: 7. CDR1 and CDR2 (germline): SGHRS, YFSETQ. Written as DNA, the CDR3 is TGCGCCAGCAGCTCATATTCTAGCGGTAGCACAGATACGCAGTATTTT. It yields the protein CASSSYSSGSTDTQYF. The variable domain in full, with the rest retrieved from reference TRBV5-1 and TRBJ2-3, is KAGVTQTPRYLIKTRGQQVTLSCSPISGHRSVSWYQQTPGQGLQFLFEYFSETQRNKGNFPGRFSGRQFSNSRSEMNVSTLELGDSALYLCASSSYSSGSTDTQYFGPGTRLTVL.

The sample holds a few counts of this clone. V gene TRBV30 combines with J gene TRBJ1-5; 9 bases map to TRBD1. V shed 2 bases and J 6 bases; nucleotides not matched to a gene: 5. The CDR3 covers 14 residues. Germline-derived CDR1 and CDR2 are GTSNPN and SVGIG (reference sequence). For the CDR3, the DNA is TGTGCCTGGAGTCCACAGGGGGCAGGTCAGCCCCAGCATTTT. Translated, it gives CAWSPQGAGQPQHF.

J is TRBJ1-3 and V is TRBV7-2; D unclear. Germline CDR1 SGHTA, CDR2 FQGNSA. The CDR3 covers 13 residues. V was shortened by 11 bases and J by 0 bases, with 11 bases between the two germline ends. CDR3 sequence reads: CAEEPFSGNTIYF. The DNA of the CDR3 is TGTGCCGAAGAACCCTTCTCTGGAAACACCATATATTTT.

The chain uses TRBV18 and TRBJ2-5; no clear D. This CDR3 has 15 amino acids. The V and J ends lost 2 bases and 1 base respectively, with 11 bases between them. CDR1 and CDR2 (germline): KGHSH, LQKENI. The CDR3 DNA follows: TGTGCCAGCTCACCATTGGCCGCGACCCAAGAGACCCAGTACTTC. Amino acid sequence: CASSPLAATQETQYF.

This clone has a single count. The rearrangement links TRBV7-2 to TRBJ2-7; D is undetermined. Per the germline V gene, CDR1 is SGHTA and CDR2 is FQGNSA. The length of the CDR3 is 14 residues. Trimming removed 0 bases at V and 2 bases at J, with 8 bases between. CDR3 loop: CASSLADGAYEQYF. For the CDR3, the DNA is TGTGCCAGCAGCTTAGCGGACGGAGCCTACGAGCAGTACTTC.

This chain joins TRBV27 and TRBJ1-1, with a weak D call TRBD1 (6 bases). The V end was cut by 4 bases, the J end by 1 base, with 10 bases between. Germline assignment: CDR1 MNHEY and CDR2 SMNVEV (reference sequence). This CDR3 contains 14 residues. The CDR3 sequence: CASSSSTGNTEAFF. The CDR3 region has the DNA TGTGCCAGCAGTTCCTCGACAGGGAACACTGAAGCTTTCTTT.

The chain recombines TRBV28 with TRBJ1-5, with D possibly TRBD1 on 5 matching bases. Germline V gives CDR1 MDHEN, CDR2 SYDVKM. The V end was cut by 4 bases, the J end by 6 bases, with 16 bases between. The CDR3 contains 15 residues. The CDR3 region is CASSSQGGPTQPQHF. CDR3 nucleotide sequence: TGTGCCAGCAGTTCCCAGGGAGGGCCTACTCAGCCCCAGCATTTT.

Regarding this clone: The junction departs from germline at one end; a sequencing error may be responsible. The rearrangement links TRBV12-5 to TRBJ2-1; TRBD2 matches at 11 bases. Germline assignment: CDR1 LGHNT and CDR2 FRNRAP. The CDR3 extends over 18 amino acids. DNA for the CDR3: TGTGCTAGAGGTTTGGTGGACTCGACTAGCGGGAACTACAATGAGCAGTTCTTC. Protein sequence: CARGLVDSTSGNYNEQFF.